This passage covers 32 T cell receptor beta chains from one sample sequenced in a study of blood T cell repertoires in COVID-19. Profiled with immunoSEQ multiplex PCR; TCRdb holds only in-frame clones, not every one. This sample yields fewer than 200,000 clones, of which roughly 80% are seen a single time; roughly 7.5% belongs to the top ten. The specimen sequenced was peripheral blood. These receptors all come from a man in his fifties or sixties with acute or convalescent COVID-19.

The chain couples TRBV7-2 to TRBJ2-3, with TRBD2 matching 7 bases. The CDR3 extends over 16 amino acids. V gave up 5 bases and J gave up 2 bases; unmatched junction bases: 10. CDR1 is SGHTA and CDR2 is FQGNSA in the germline V gene. The CDR3 DNA sequence: TGTGCCAGCAGCCTCCGACTAGCCTCAACCACAGATACGCAGTATTTT. Encoded protein: CASSLRLASTTDTQYF.

The DNA of the CDR3 is TGTGCCAGCAGCAAAGAGGGGAAAACAATGAACACTGAAGCTTTCTTT. Amino acids: CASSKEGKTMNTEAFF. The rearrangement joins TRBV21-1 to TRBJ1-1; the D call in the table, TRBD1, was not verified against the DNA. TRBV21-1 is termed a pseudogene. CDR3 size: 16 residues.

This clone was seen more than once but under ten times. The CDR3 sequence: CASSITQGATGELFF. The CDR3 bases are TGTGCCAGTAGTATCACGCAGGGGGCCACCGGGGAGCTGTTTTTT. The chain is built from TRBV19 and TRBJ2-2; TRBD1 agrees at 8 bases. Trimming cost V 3 bases and J 4 bases; bases outside gene matches: 4. CDR3 length: 15 residues. The germline CDR1 and CDR2 sequences are LNHDA and SQIVND (reference sequence).

This clone was seen a few times. The genes are TRBV7-2 and TRBJ1-6, with no clear D. The CDR3 runs to 15 residues. V lost 5 bases and J lost 7, with 15 bases in between. CDR1 is SGHTA, CDR2 FQGNSA, per germline. This chain's CDR3 is CASSLSIEANSPLHF. CDR3 sequence (DNA): TGTGCCAGCAGCCTCAGCATAGAGGCGAATTCACCCCTCCACTTT. Together with reference TRBV7-2 and TRBJ1-6, the CDR3 gives the full variable domain: GAGVSQSPSNKVTEKGKDVELRCDPISGHTALYWYRQSLGQGLEFLIYFQGNSAPDKSGLPSDRFSAERTGGSVSTLTIQRTQQEDSAVYLCASSLSIEANSPLHFGNGTRLTVT.

The rearrangement links TRBV5-1 to TRBJ1-6; D uncertain. Between the trimmed V and J ends, which lost 1 base and 3 bases, there was a span of 8 bases. The CDR3 has 15 amino acids. In germline, CDR1 is SGHRS, CDR2 YFSETQ. This CDR3 reads CASSLNTDYNSPLHF. Written as DNA, the CDR3 is TGCGCCAGCAGCTTGAACACCGACTATAATTCACCCCTCCACTTT.

This clone showed up many times. This chain joins TRBV19 and TRBJ1-1; D is uncertain. Germline CDR1 and CDR2: LNHDA and SQIVND (reference sequence). The ends were cut back, 5 bases at V and 3 bases at J, with 13 bases in the middle. The CDR3 contains 14 residues. CDR3 residues: CASSYISKYTEAFF. DNA for the CDR3: TGTGCCAGTAGTTACATTTCGAAGTACACTGAAGCTTTCTTT.

This chain connects TRBV10-3 to TRBJ1-5, with TRBD1 matching 7 bases. The V gene's germline CDR1 is ENHRY and CDR2 SYGVKD. The CDR3 length is 13 residues. The V and J ends lost 7 bases and 4 bases, in that order; junction bases with no gene match: 4. DNA of the CDR3: TGTGCCATCACGGCAGGGGGTAATCAGCCCCAGCATTTT. Its protein product is CAITAGGNQPQHF.

The V gene is TRBV18, the J gene TRBJ1-2; TRBD1 might be the D (5 bases). CDR3 length: 13 amino acids. Germline V CDR1 and CDR2: KGHSH, LQKENI. The V gene lost 2 bases and the J gene lost 4 bases, with 8 bases spanning the gap. The CDR3 nucleotides are TGTGCCAGCTCACCAGGCAGGGCCTATGGCTACACCTTC. Protein sequence: CASSPGRAYGYTF.

This chain links TRBV6-5 with TRBJ1-2; TRBD1 matches at 10 bases. This CDR3 region has 14 residues. V shed 6 bases, J shed 6 bases, and the junction held 7 bases outside the gene matches. Germline assignment: CDR1 MNHEY and CDR2 SVGAGI. The CDR3 DNA sequence: TGTGCCAGCAGACCGCCGGGACAGGGGCATGGCTACACCTTC. Its protein product is CASRPPGQGHGYTF.

CDR3: CASSLVSAGVAYEQYF. The CDR3 DNA sequence: TGTGCCAGCAGCTTAGTGTCGGCGGGGGTGGCCTACGAGCAGTACTTC. The rearrangement joins TRBV7-2 to TRBJ2-7; 7 nucleotides align to TRBD2. The J segment lost 2 bases and the V segment lost 1 base, leaving 8 bases of the junction unmatched. This CDR3 spans 16 amino acids. Germline V gene lookup returns CDR1 SGHTA and CDR2 FQGNSA.

The chain joins TRBV9 to TRBJ2-2, with D hard to call. This CDR3 spans 14 amino acids. CDR1 and CDR2 (germline): SGDLS, YYNGEE. Trimming shortened V by 3 bases and J by 4 bases, and 10 bases separated the two germline ends. CDR3 bases: TGTGCCAGCAGCGAGAGACTTACCACCGGGGAGCTGTTTTTT. Translated, it gives CASSERLTTGELFF.

The rearrangement links TRBV7-2 to TRBJ2-5; 7 bases fit TRBD1. The CDR3 is 18 residues long. V lost 5 bases, J lost 1 base, and 16 bases stayed unmatched. From germline, CDR1 is SGHTA and CDR2 FQGNSA. The CDR3 reads CASSLRPGTETIQETQYF. The CDR3 DNA reads TGTGCCAGCAGCCTTCGGCCCGGGACAGAGACGATCCAAGAGACCCAGTACTTC.

This clone has a single count. The genes are TRBV5-4 and TRBJ1-1, with D unresolved. Trimming cost V 0 bases and J 3 bases, with 12 bases left between them. This CDR3 is 15 amino acids long. Germline V gene sequence: CDR1 SGHNT, CDR2 YYREEE (reference sequence). The DNA of the CDR3 is TGTGCCAGCAGCTTGGTGGCGGGCCGGGACACTGAAGCTTTCTTT. Translated, it gives CASSLVAGRDTEAFF.

The chain recombines TRBV12-3 or TRBV12-4 with TRBJ1-1; TRBD1 agrees at 7 bases. With V trimmed by 6 bases and J by 6 bases, 4 bases remained unmatched. This CDR3 is 12 amino acids long. CDR3 sequence reads: CASSPTGPEAFF. CDR3 nucleotides: TGTGCCAGCAGCCCGACAGGGCCTGAAGCTTTCTTT.

J is TRBJ1-1 and V is TRBV5-6; D ambiguous. Germline-derived CDR1 and CDR2 are SGHDT and YYEEEE. The length of the CDR3 is 12 residues. Trimming stripped 0 bases from V and 3 bases from J, with 3 bases between. The CDR3 coding sequence is TGTGCCAGCAGCTTGGCCGACACTGAAGCTTTCTTT. This codes for CASSLADTEAFF.

The CDR3 DNA is TGCGCCAGCAGCTTGATGAGCCAGGGAAGGACTGAAGCTTTCTTT. This translates into CASSLMSQGRTEAFF. The chain joins TRBV5-1 to TRBJ1-1, with D possibly TRBD1 on 5 matching bases. Germline V lookup: CDR1 SGHRS, CDR2 YFSETQ. V lost 1 base, J lost 5 bases, and 15 bases lay in between. CDR3 length equals 15 residues.

The chain employs TRBV5-6 and TRBJ1-3; perhaps TRBD1 as D (5 bases). CDR3 length: 15 amino acids. The germline CDR1 and CDR2 sequences are SGHDT and YYEEEE. The V end lost 3 bases, the J end lost 0 bases, and 10 bases lay between the germline ends. For the CDR3, the DNA is TGTGCCAGCAGCTCGGCCGGGGGCTCTGGAAACACCATATATTTT. The encoded protein is CASSSAGGSGNTIYF.

CDR3 DNA: TGTGCCAGCAGCGTAGTTGACAACTCCTACGAGCAGTACTTC. It translates to CASSVVDNSYEQYF. V usage is TRBV9 and J usage is TRBJ2-7; no clear D. Germline-derived CDR1 and CDR2 are SGDLS and YYNGEE. The CDR3 loop spans 14 amino acids. Trimming cost V 0 bases and J 0 bases, with 7 bases left between them.

The chain joins TRBV5-4 to TRBJ1-3, with D possibly being TRBD1 (6 bases). The CDR3 loop spans 14 amino acids. The V end was cut by 4 bases, the J end by 1 base, with 9 bases between. The germline V gene encodes CDR1 SGHNT and CDR2 YYREEE (reference sequence). The CDR3 DNA sequence: TGTGCCAGCAGCACACAGGGATCTGGAAACACCATATATTTT. Encoded protein: CASSTQGSGNTIYF.

The chain is built from TRBV24-1 and TRBJ2-3; 13 bases are a match to TRBD2. The V and J ends lost 10 bases and 6 bases, in that order; junction bases with no gene match: 6. This CDR3 contains 14 residues. Germline assignment: CDR1 KGHDR and CDR2 SFDVKD. CDR3 nucleotides: TGTGCCACTGGACTAGCGGGGGCCAGGGATACGCAGTATTTT. Translated, it gives CATGLAGARDTQYF.

The sample holds a few counts of this clone. The V and J genes are TRBV3-1 (or the pseudogene TRBV3-2) and TRBJ1-2; D gene uncertain. The germline CDR1 and CDR2 sequences are LGHDT and YNNKEL (reference sequence). Deletions cut 4 bases from V and 5 bases from J, with 8 bases between. CDR3 length equals 12 residues. This CDR3 is CASSLMSYGYTF. The DNA for the CDR3 is TGTGCCAGCAGCCTCATGAGTTATGGCTACACCTTC.

The chain has TRBV2 and TRBJ1-6; perhaps TRBD1 as D (6 bases). The CDR3 sequence is 15 residues long. Germline CDR1 is SNHLY and CDR2 is FYNNEI. Trimming shortened V by 3 bases and J by 9 bases, and 15 bases separated the two germline ends. CDR3 sequence (DNA): TGTGCCAGCAGTGATGAACCAGGGGCGAGTTCACCCCTCCACTTT. Amino acid sequence: CASSDEPGASSPLHF.

In regard to this clone: Other nucleotide sequences from this sample produce the same CDR3. The V and J genes are TRBV2 and TRBJ2-1; 8 nucleotides match TRBD1. V was clipped by 4 bases and J by 6 bases; unmatched bases: 2. Germline V gene sequence: CDR1 SNHLY, CDR2 FYNNEI. The CDR3 loop spans 13 amino acids. The CDR3 sequence: CASSGTGGNEQFF. CDR3 DNA sequence: TGTGCCAGCAGTGGTACAGGGGGCAATGAGCAGTTCTTC.

This sequence joins TRBV21-1 and TRBJ1-6. TRBV21-1 is an annotated pseudogene. The CDR3 loop spans 16 amino acids. CDR3 sequence reads: CASSKGRETDNSPLHF. CDR3 DNA: TGTGCCAGCAGCAAAGGGCGGGAGACAGATAATTCACCCCTCCACTTT.

There are a few counts of this clone. V and J are TRBV9 and TRBJ2-3; a possible D gene is TRBD2 (6 bases). CDR3 length: 13 residues. Germline V lookup: CDR1 SGDLS, CDR2 YYNGEE. V lost 3 bases to trimming and J lost 3 bases, with 8 bases between them. The CDR3 DNA reads TGTGCCAGCAGCGGACTAGTTACAGATACGCAGTATTTT. Residues: CASSGLVTDTQYF.

V usage is TRBV24-1 and J usage is TRBJ2-1; TRBD2 aligns across 7 bases. CDR1 KGHDR and CDR2 SFDVKD come from the germline V gene. CDR3 size: 13 residues. J was trimmed by 5 bases and V by 12 bases; bases with no gene match: 9. The DNA of the CDR3 is TGTGCCGCTCAGAGGGGAGGGGACAATGAGCAGTTCTTC. It codes for CAAQRGGDNEQFF.

This chain links TRBV5-8 with TRBJ2-7, with 8 bases aligning to TRBD1. The ends lost 4 bases at V and 1 base at J; junction bases unmatched: 7. The CDR3 covers 15 residues. CDR1 SGHTS and CDR2 YDEGEE come from the germline V gene. This chain's CDR3 is CASSLSGQESYEQYF. DNA of the CDR3: TGTGCCAGCAGCCTATCGGGACAGGAGTCCTACGAGCAGTACTTC.

This chain joins TRBV28 and TRBJ1-3; TRBD1 matches 8 bases. Germline values: CDR1 MDHEN, CDR2 SYDVKM. CDR3 size: 18 residues. J was trimmed by 1 base and V by 4 bases; bases with no gene match: 12. The DNA for the CDR3 is TGTGCCAGCAGTTCCCGGCCCTATTACAGGGGGTCTGGAAACACCATATATTTT. Protein product: CASSSRPYYRGSGNTIYF.

V gene TRBV5-1 combines with J gene TRBJ2-2; 12 bases are a match to TRBD1. The junction had 4 bases not matched to a gene; V was cut back by 4 bases and J by 6 bases. The CDR3 is 15 amino acids. Germline values: CDR1 SGHRS, CDR2 YFSETQ. CDR3 amino acids: CASSQGTGGAGELFF. DNA of the CDR3: TGCGCCAGCAGCCAGGGGACAGGGGGCGCCGGGGAGCTGTTTTTT.

Only a few counts were recorded for this clone. CDR3 residues: CASKGQGRGQPQHF. The CDR3, as DNA: TGTGCCAGCAAAGGACAGGGACGGGGGCAGCCCCAGCATTTT. This chain uses TRBV6-5 with TRBJ1-5; 8 positions agree with TRBD1. The junction had 9 bases not matched to a gene; V was cut back by 7 bases and J by 7 bases. Looked up from germline, CDR1 is MNHEY and CDR2 is SVGAGI. The CDR3 length is 14 residues.

The CDR3 region has the DNA TGTGCCAGCACACAGCCCCCTGTGGGTGGCTACACCTTC. It codes for CASTQPPVGGYTF. The chain carries TRBV6-5 and TRBJ1-2, with D hard to call. This CDR3 has 13 amino acids. V was pared by 7 bases and J by 7 bases, with 16 bases between. Per germline, CDR1 MNHEY and CDR2 SVGAGI.

A remark on this clone: The identical CDR3 is also encoded by other nucleotide sequences in the sample. The rearrangement links TRBV5-1 to TRBJ2-7; the match to TRBD1 covers 9 bases. Looked up from germline, CDR1 is SGHRS and CDR2 is YFSETQ. V dropped 2 bases and J dropped 2; count of bases not matched to a gene: 2. This CDR3 spans 14 amino acids. The chain's CDR3 is CASSFGQGPYEQYF. The CDR3 region has the DNA TGCGCCAGCAGCTTTGGACAGGGGCCCTACGAGCAGTACTTC.